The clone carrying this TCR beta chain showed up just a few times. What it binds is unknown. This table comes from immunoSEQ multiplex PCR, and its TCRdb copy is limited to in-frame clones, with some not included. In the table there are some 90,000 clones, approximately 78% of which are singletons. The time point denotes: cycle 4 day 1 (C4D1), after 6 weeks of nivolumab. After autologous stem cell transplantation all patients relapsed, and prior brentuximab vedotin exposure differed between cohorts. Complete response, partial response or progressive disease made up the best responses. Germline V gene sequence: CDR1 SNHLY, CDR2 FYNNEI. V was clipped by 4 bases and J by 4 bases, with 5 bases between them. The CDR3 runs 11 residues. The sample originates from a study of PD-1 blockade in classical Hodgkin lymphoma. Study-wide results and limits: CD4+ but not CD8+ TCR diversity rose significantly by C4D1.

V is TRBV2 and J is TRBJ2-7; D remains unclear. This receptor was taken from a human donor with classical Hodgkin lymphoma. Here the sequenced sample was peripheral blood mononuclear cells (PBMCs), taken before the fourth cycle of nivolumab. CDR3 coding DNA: TGTGCCAGCAGTGGACCATACGAGCAGTACTTC. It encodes CASSGPYEQYF.